This T cell receptor beta chain emerged from a study of vaccination effects on CD4 cells after COVID-19. In the study overall: Samples were taken post-vaccine, and their median timing was 72 days after the second dose. Study findings and constraints: Both infection-induced and vaccine-induced clones contracted markedly at late post-vaccination timepoints.

Produced via immunoSEQ multiplex PCR; TCRdb's table is partial and in-frame only. The repertoire holds approximately 66,000 clones, with under 80% as singletons. V gave up 6 bases and J gave up 2 bases, with 12 bases separating them. CDR3 size: 14 residues. Germline V CDR1 and CDR2: ENHRY, SYGVKD. On day 10 of culture, CD4+ T cells were separated out. The cohort was immunized with two doses of either the BNT162b2 or mRNA-1273 vaccine. Nucleocapsid antibodies were negative in the vaccine recipients, who had never had SARS-CoV-2 infection. Both day 3 and day 7 saw half the medium replaced with IL-2 medium. For this clone: Its matching antigen is unknown.

The rearrangement links TRBV10-3 to TRBJ2-3, with D tentatively TRBD1 or TRBD2 (6 bases each). Source: CD4+ T cells from PBMCs cultured without peptide, taken after COVID-19 vaccination. The receptor comes from a human donor who received a COVID-19 vaccine. CDR3 residues: CAISGGRPTDTQYF. The CDR3 DNA reads as TGTGCCATCAGCGGGGGCCGCCCCACAGATACGCAGTATTTT.